These 21 T cell receptor beta chains came from one sample sequenced in a study of CD8 T cells in Susac syndrome. Random hexamers served to reverse transcribe roughly 0.45 to 1 ug RNA. Via MiXCR, TCRdb re-called the immunoSEQ multiplex PCR reads, giving one row per CDR3 protein. Found here are 400,000 or so distinct CDR3 sequences, around 83% of them singletons; the top ten hold 0.09% to 0.15%. The specimen was CD8+ T cells from PBMCs. These receptor sequences come from a human donor with multiple sclerosis.

This sequence joins TRBV9 and TRBJ2-7; D not certain. Germline V gives CDR1 SGDLS, CDR2 YYNGEE. V lost 3 bases to trimming and J lost 9 bases, with 13 bases between them. This CDR3 is 12 amino acids long. CDR3 bases: TGTGCCAGCAGCGGACCGGGCCCAGGGCAGTACTTC. Its protein is CASSGPGPGQYF.

As DNA, the CDR3 is TGTGCCAGCAGTGCGATCAGGGTAAACATTCAGTACTTC. Translation gives CASSAIRVNIQYF. The chain joins TRBV6-4 to TRBJ2-4; a possible D gene is TRBD1 (5 bases). V lost 4 bases and J lost 6, with 10 bases in between. Germline V gives CDR1 MRHNA, CDR2 SNTAGT. This CDR3 has 13 amino acids.

The gene calls are TRBV6-2 or TRBV6-3 and TRBJ1-2; D unclear. The CDR3 is 19 residues long. Per germline, CDR1 MNHEY and CDR2 SVGEGT. Trimming cost V 0 bases and J 2 bases, with 22 bases left between them. The CDR3 loop reads CASSYSSFRQPSANYGYTF. CDR3 nucleotide sequence: TGTGCCAGCAGTTACTCGAGTTTCCGGCAGCCCTCGGCAAACTATGGCTACACCTTC.

This clonotype appeared a single time. The chain combines TRBV27 with TRBJ1-1; no reliable D call. The CDR3 totals 16 residues. Looked up from germline, CDR1 is MNHEY and CDR2 is SMNVEV (reference sequence). V lost 3 bases and J 1 base, leaving 15 bases between the germline ends. The CDR3 protein is CASSFYRAPPNTEAFF. The DNA of the CDR3 is TGTGCCAGCAGTTTCTATCGGGCCCCGCCGAACACTGAAGCTTTCTTT.

In this sample, this clonotype turned up once. The V gene is TRBV5-1, the J gene TRBJ2-7; possibly TRBD2 for D (5 bases). Deletions cut 0 bases from V and 0 bases from J, with 13 bases between. From germline, CDR1 is SGHRS and CDR2 YFSETQ. The CDR3 runs to 16 residues. The CDR3 DNA sequence: TGCGCCAGCAGCTTGGAGTTCGGGGTAAGCTCCTACGAGCAGTACTTC. It codes for CASSLEFGVSSYEQYF.

The rearrangement links TRBV5-7 to TRBJ2-3; D is possibly TRBD1 or TRBD2 (5 bases each). TRBV5-7 carries the ORF label, with uncertain function. Trimming took off 8 bases at V and 3 bases at J, with 19 bases between the two ends. The CDR3 totals 15 residues. In DNA, the CDR3 is TGTGCCAGAACAACCGGGACCCTAAGGACAGATACGCAGTATTTT. It yields the protein CARTTGTLRTDTQYF.

The chain carries TRBV3-1 and TRBJ1-2; no clear D. There are 11 residues in the CDR3. In germline, CDR1 is LGHDT, CDR2 YNNKEL (reference sequence). The V end was cut by 6 bases, the J end by 8 bases, with 10 bases between. CDR3 nucleotide sequence: TGTGCCAGCAGTCGGCCCGGGGGCTACACCTTC. This codes for CASSRPGGYTF.

V gene TRBV20-1 combines with J gene TRBJ2-1; 12 nucleotides match TRBD2. The CDR3 has 15 amino acids. V dropped 3 bases and J dropped 5; count of bases not matched to a gene: 5. From germline, CDR1 is DFQATT and CDR2 SNEGSKA (reference sequence). In DNA form, the CDR3 reads TGCAGTGCTAGTCGGACTAGCGGGATCCACAATGAGCAGTTCTTC. Encoded protein: CSASRTSGIHNEQFF.

The chain joins TRBV5-6 to TRBJ1-6, with TRBD1 matching 7 bases. Germline loops: CDR1 SGHDT, CDR2 YYEEEE. The trim removed 5 bases at V and 3 bases at J, leaving 5 bases unmatched. There are 15 residues in the CDR3. As DNA, the CDR3 is TGTGCCAGCAGTCATCGGGACAGCTATAATTCACCCCTCCACTTT. Residues: CASSHRDSYNSPLHF.

The gene calls are TRBV7-9 and TRBJ2-7; tentatively, D is TRBD1 (6 bases). The ends were cut back, 5 bases at V and 2 bases at J, with 13 bases in the middle. The germline gives CDR1 SEHNR, CDR2 FQNEAQ (reference sequence). The length of the CDR3 is 14 residues. CDR3 protein: CASSAEQGPYEQYF. The CDR3 nucleotides are TGTGCCAGCAGCGCCGAACAGGGCCCCTACGAGCAGTACTTC. The complete variable domain, with remaining parts taken from reference TRBV7-9 and TRBJ2-7, reads DTGVSQNPRHKITKRGQNVTFRCDPISEHNRLYWYRQTLGQGPEFLTYFQNEAQLEKSRLLSDRFSAERPKGSFSTLEIQRTEQGDSAMYLCASSAEQGPYEQYFGPGTRLTVT.

The chain uses TRBV13 and TRBJ2-3, with D tentatively TRBD1 or TRBD2 (6 bases each). The CDR3 contains 16 residues. In germline, CDR1 is PRHDT, CDR2 FYEKMQ (reference sequence). V was pared by 6 bases and J by 0 bases, with 16 bases between. The CDR3 region has the DNA TGTGCCAGCAGGGACGATGGAGGGGGGAGCACAGATACGCAGTATTTT. This gives the protein CASRDDGGGSTDTQYF.

V gene TRBV7-6 combines with J gene TRBJ2-1, with D perhaps TRBD2 (5 bases). CDR3 size: 13 residues. The germline V gene has CDR1 SGHVS and CDR2 FNYEAQ. V lost 5 bases, J lost 8 bases, and 13 bases lay in between. CDR3 in amino acids: CASSPPGFHEQFF. As DNA, the CDR3 is TGTGCCAGCAGCCCGCCGGGGTTCCATGAGCAGTTCTTC.

The gene calls are TRBV13 and TRBJ2-7; TRBD2 aligns across 9 bases. V was pared by 5 bases and J by 5 bases, with 13 bases of the junction left unmatched. The germline V gene encodes CDR1 PRHDT and CDR2 FYEKMQ (reference sequence). The CDR3 is 16 residues long. CDR3 nucleotide sequence: TGTGCCAGCAGCCAAATTATCGGGACTAGCATCCACGAGCAGTACTTC. This translates into CASSQIIGTSIHEQYF.

This clonotype occurred a few times. The rearrangement joins TRBV6-5 to TRBJ2-7; no firm D call. This CDR3 comprises 11 residues. CDR1 is MNHEY, CDR2 SVGAGI, per germline. Between the trimmed V and J ends, which lost 6 bases and 11 bases, there was a span of 14 bases. CDR3 in DNA: TGTGCCAGCAGCTACCTACTACACGAGTACTTC. Encoded protein: CASSYLLHEYF.

The chain carries TRBV19 and TRBJ1-6, with D possibly being TRBD1 (5 bases). Germline values: CDR1 LNHDA, CDR2 SQIVND (reference sequence). Trimming pared 6 bases from V and 3 bases from J, leaving 15 bases between. The CDR3 extends over 16 amino acids. CDR3 bases: TGTGCCAGTAGAGGGGCAGAAACCTTCTATAATTCACCCCTCCACTTT. It specifies CASRGAETFYNSPLHF.

The genes are TRBV6-1 and TRBJ2-5; D is unresolved. The CDR3 has 13 amino acids. Trimming left V 7 bases short and J 1 base short, with 10 bases between. Germline CDR1 and CDR2: MNHNS and SASEGT. In nucleotides, the CDR3 is TGTGCCAGCAATTTTAGTCCCCAAGAGACCCAGTACTTC. It yields the protein CASNFSPQETQYF.

The chain has TRBV13 and TRBJ2-2; TRBD2 might be the D (6 bases). Deletions cut 6 bases from V and 6 bases from J, with 20 bases between. The CDR3 totals 16 residues. Germline loops: CDR1 PRHDT, CDR2 FYEKMQ (reference sequence). The CDR3 sequence is CASRQNTGLLPGELFF. The CDR3 nucleotides are TGTGCCAGCAGGCAAAACACGGGACTGTTGCCCGGGGAGCTGTTTTTT.

The rearrangement links TRBV4-1 to TRBJ2-1, with D possibly being TRBD2 (5 bases). Trimming pared 1 base from V and 9 bases from J, leaving 13 bases between. There are 14 residues in the CDR3. CDR1 and CDR2 (germline): MGHRA, YSYEKL. The CDR3 protein is CASSQAAGRLEQFF. CDR3 nucleotide sequence: TGCGCCAGCAGCCAAGCGGCGGGCCGCCTTGAGCAGTTCTTC.

This clonotype occurred once. This sequence joins TRBV6-1 and TRBJ2-3, with no clear D. Germline CDR1 and CDR2: MNHNS and SASEGT. There are 16 residues in the CDR3. Trimming pared 2 bases from V and 6 bases from J, leaving 18 bases between. Written as DNA, the CDR3 is TGTGCCAGCAGTGAATCGCTGAAACACCTGCTGGATACGCAGTATTTT. Translating gives CASSESLKHLLDTQYF.

The V and J genes are TRBV5-4 and TRBJ2-5; perhaps TRBD2 as D (5 bases). Germline values: CDR1 SGHNT, CDR2 YYREEE (reference sequence). The CDR3 contains 12 residues. V lost 4 bases and J 5 bases, leaving 9 bases between the germline ends. CDR3 loop: CASSPGWETQYF. The CDR3 DNA is TGTGCCAGCAGCCCGGGGTGGGAGACCCAGTACTTC.

The chain joins TRBV20-1 to TRBJ2-1, with D possibly TRBD2 on 7 matching bases. CDR1 is DFQATT and CDR2 is SNEGSKA in the germline V gene (reference sequence). V lost 5 bases to trimming and J lost 4 bases, with 15 bases between them. The length of the CDR3 is 14 residues. The CDR3, as DNA: TGCAGTGCTCCCTGGGGAGGGGGGTACAATGAGCAGTTCTTC. Protein: CSAPWGGGYNEQFF.